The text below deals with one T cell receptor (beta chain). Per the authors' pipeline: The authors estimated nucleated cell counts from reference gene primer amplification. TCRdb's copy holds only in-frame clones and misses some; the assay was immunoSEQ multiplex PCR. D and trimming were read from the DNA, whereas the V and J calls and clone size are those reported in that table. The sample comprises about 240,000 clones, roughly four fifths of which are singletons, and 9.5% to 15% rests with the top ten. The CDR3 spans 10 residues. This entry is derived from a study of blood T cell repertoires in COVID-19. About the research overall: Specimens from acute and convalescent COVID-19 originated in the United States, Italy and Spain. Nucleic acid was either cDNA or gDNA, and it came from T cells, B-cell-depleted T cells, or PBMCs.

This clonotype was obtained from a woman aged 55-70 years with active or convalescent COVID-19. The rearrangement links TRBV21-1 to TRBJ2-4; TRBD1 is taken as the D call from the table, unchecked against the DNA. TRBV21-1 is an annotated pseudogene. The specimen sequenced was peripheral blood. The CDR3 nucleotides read TGTGCCAGCAGCAAGGACAGGGAGTACTTC. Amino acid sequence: CASSKDREYF.